Each of the 27 T cell receptor beta chains below was sequenced from the same sample in a study of T cell responses to AZD1222 COVID-19 vaccine. Profiled with immunoSEQ multiplex PCR; TCRdb holds only in-frame clones, not every one. This sample has over 110,000 clones, with about nine tenths found just once. Sequencing used peripheral blood, obtained 28 days after the second AZD1222 dose. Receptor source: an adult who received the AZD1222 COVID-19 vaccine.

The rearrangement links TRBV19 to TRBJ2-7, with 8 bases aligning to TRBD1. CDR1 is LNHDA and CDR2 is SQIVND in the germline V gene (reference sequence). V shed 6 bases and J 5 bases; nucleotides not matched to a gene: 15. The CDR3 is made up of 16 amino acids. CDR3 sequence: CASRASQDREENEQYV. The CDR3 DNA follows: TGTGCCAGTAGGGCTTCACAGGACAGGGAAGAGAACGAGCAGTACGTC.

The gene calls are TRBV7-2 and TRBJ2-3, with 7 bases identical to TRBD1. Germline values: CDR1 SGHTA, CDR2 FQGNSA. The junction had 13 bases not matched to a gene; V was cut back by 0 bases and J by 4 bases. The CDR3 is 18 amino acids. The CDR3 loop is CASSLAATGRILADTQYF. The CDR3 DNA is TGTGCCAGCAGCTTAGCTGCGACAGGGCGGATTTTGGCAGATACGCAGTATTTT.

The chain has TRBV5-3 and TRBJ2-7; D not certain. TRBV5-3 is placed among ORFs of uncertain function. V lost 0 bases, J lost 6 bases, and 7 bases lay in between. This CDR3 has 12 amino acids. DNA of the CDR3: TGTGCCAGAAGCTTGGGAATTTCCGAGCAGTACGTC. It yields the protein CARSLGISEQYV.

V is TRBV24-1 and J is TRBJ2-3; the match to TRBD2 covers 11 bases. The CDR3 runs 16 residues. Germline CDR1 and CDR2: KGHDR and SFDVKD. V shed 5 bases, J shed 2 bases, and the junction held 5 bases outside the gene matches. Here the CDR3 DNA reads TGTGCCACCAGTGTGGCTAGCGGGGGGACCACAGATACGCAGTATTTT. Translation: CATSVASGGTTDTQYF.

This chain links TRBV20-1 with TRBJ2-1; D possibly corresponds to TRBD1 (6 bases). The V end lost 6 bases, the J end lost 12 bases, and 12 bases lay between the germline ends. The V gene's germline CDR1 is DFQATT and CDR2 SNEGSKA (reference sequence). This CDR3 is built from 10 residues. CDR3 region: CSATDRMQFF. The CDR3 coding sequence is TGCAGTGCAACGGACAGAATGCAGTTCTTC.

Details on this clone: A much bigger clone sits one base away, suggesting this may be a read error. This chain uses TRBV27 with TRBJ1-1; 7 bases line up with TRBD1. V lost 3 bases and J lost 1; bases outside the gene matches: 5. This CDR3 region has 15 residues. Germline CDR1 is MNHEY and CDR2 is SMNVEV (reference sequence). Here the CDR3 DNA reads TGTGCCAGCAGTTTTTCCGGGACAGCGAACACTGAAGCTTTCTTT. Translated, it gives CASSFSGTANTEAFF.

The chain couples TRBV29-1 to TRBJ1-1, with 7 bases aligning to TRBD1. Germline loops: CDR1 SQVTM, CDR2 ANQGSEA. V lost 6 bases to trimming and J lost 4 bases; unmatched junction nucleotides: 5. CDR3 length equals 12 residues. The chain's CDR3 is CSVVTGATEAFF. CDR3 coding DNA: TGCAGCGTGGTAACAGGGGCCACTGAAGCTTTCTTT.

The chain combines TRBV4-3 with TRBJ1-2; D remains unclear. The CDR3 runs to 14 residues. Between the trimmed V and J ends, which lost 0 bases and 8 bases, there was a span of 13 bases. Germline assignment: CDR1 LGHNA and CDR2 YSLEER. The CDR3 reads CASSQDRTVRGYTF. The DNA for the CDR3 is TGCGCCAGCAGCCAAGATCGTACGGTACGCGGCTACACCTTC.

This chain uses TRBV6-5 with TRBJ2-7; no firm D call. Per the germline V gene, CDR1 is MNHEY and CDR2 is SVGAGI. Trimming took off 6 bases at V and 0 bases at J, with 9 bases between the two ends. The CDR3 has 13 amino acids. The CDR3 region has the DNA TGTGCCAGCAGCGCCCGTAGCTCCTACGAGCAGTACGTC. This gives the protein CASSARSSYEQYV.

V is TRBV16 and J is TRBJ2-7, with D unresolved. Trimming pared 0 bases from V and 5 bases from J, leaving 14 bases between. The germline gives CDR1 KGHSY, CDR2 FQNENV. This CDR3 has 15 amino acids. The CDR3 DNA is TGTGCCAGCAGCCAATCCGTAGGGTCGGGTAACGAGCAGTACTTC. Protein sequence: CASSQSVGSGNEQYF.

The chain joins TRBV28 to TRBJ2-3; TRBD2 matches 7 bases. The CDR3 runs 14 residues. Trimming at V came to 6 bases and at J to 0 bases, leaving 3 bases not matched to a gene. From germline, CDR1 is MDHEN and CDR2 SYDVKM. Here the CDR3 DNA reads TGTGCCAGCAGCCCTAGCGGAAGCACAGATACGCAGTATTTT. It yields the protein CASSPSGSTDTQYF.

The V and J genes are TRBV11-2 and TRBJ2-1; D may correspond to TRBD1 or TRBD2 (5 bases each). This CDR3 is 13 amino acids long. The V and J ends lost 1 base and 6 bases respectively, with 7 bases between them. Germline CDR1 SGHAT, CDR2 FQNNGV. CDR3 sequence: CASSLAGLNEQFF. For the CDR3, the DNA is TGTGCCAGCAGCTTAGCGGGGCTCAATGAGCAGTTCTTC. Full variable domain (remainder filled in from reference TRBV11-2 and TRBJ2-1): EAGVAQSPRYKIIEKRQSVAFWCNPISGHATLYWYQQILGQGPKLLIQFQNNGVVDDSQLPKDRFSAERLKGVDSTLKIQPAKLEDSAVYLCASSLAGLNEQFFGPGTRLTVL.

CDR3 protein: CASSEGPGTGRRNTIYF. The CDR3 DNA reads as TGTGCCAGCAGTGAGGGGCCTGGGACAGGACGAAGAAACACCATATATTTT. This chain links TRBV25-1 with TRBJ1-3; 8 bases agree with TRBD1. This CDR3 contains 17 residues. Germline-derived CDR1 and CDR2 are MGHDK and SYGVNS. The V segment lost 3 bases and the J segment 5 bases; nucleotides outside the gene matches: 12.

The J gene is TRBJ2-7, the V gene TRBV7-9, with TRBD1 as a possible D gene (6 bases). Germline loops: CDR1 SEHNR, CDR2 FQNEAQ (reference sequence). The CDR3 is 14 residues long. Trimming shortened V by 5 bases and J by 1 base, and 12 bases separated the two germline ends. The CDR3 bases are TGTGCCAGCAGCCCCCCAGGGGAATCCTACGAGCAGTACTTC. This translates into CASSPPGESYEQYF.

The V call is TRBV5-4, the J call TRBJ2-2; 12 positions agree with TRBD2. Trimming took 5 bases from V and 7 from J; bases not matched to a gene: 9. The germline gives CDR1 SGHNT, CDR2 YYREEE (reference sequence). CDR3 length: 16 residues. Here the CDR3 reads CASRDLAGGPDGELFF. CDR3 nucleotide sequence: TGTGCCAGCAGGGACCTAGCGGGGGGGCCTGACGGGGAGCTGTTTTTT.

The count of this clone is one. The rearrangement joins TRBV6-5 to TRBJ2-1, with 10 nucleotides matching TRBD2. Germline V lookup: CDR1 MNHEY, CDR2 SVGAGI. Losses at the gene ends were 2 bases for V and 7 bases for J; bases not matched to a gene: 5. The CDR3 totals 15 residues. CDR3 residues: CASSYSGGARNEQFF. As DNA, the CDR3 is TGTGCCAGCAGTTACAGCGGGGGGGCCAGAAATGAGCAGTTCTTC.

CDR3 region: CASSVRMSNQPQHF. In DNA, the CDR3 is TGTGCCAGCAGTGTCAGAATGAGCAATCAGCCCCAGCATTTT. This chain connects TRBV2 to TRBJ1-5; D is unclear. The CDR3 is made up of 14 amino acids. Germline loops: CDR1 SNHLY, CDR2 FYNNEI. V lost 4 bases and J lost 1, with 8 bases in between.

The rearrangement uses TRBV5-1 and TRBJ2-6; D may match TRBD1 or TRBD2 (5 bases each). Germline V lookup: CDR1 SGHRS, CDR2 YFSETQ. This CDR3 contains 17 residues. V was clipped by 3 bases and J by 4 bases, with 17 bases between them. CDR3: CASSYGTARPGANVLTF. In DNA form, the CDR3 reads TGCGCCAGCAGCTACGGGACGGCGCGACCCGGGGCCAACGTCCTGACTTTC. The whole variable domain, remainder taken from reference TRBV5-1 and TRBJ2-6, is KAGVTQTPRYLIKTRGQQVTLSCSPISGHRSVSWYQQTPGQGLQFLFEYFSETQRNKGNFPGRFSGRQFSNSRSEMNVSTLELGDSALYLCASSYGTARPGANVLTFGAGSRLTVL.

The CDR3 loop reads CASSLSRVGANVLTF. The CDR3 bases are TGTGCCAGCAGCTTAAGCAGGGTTGGGGCCAACGTCCTGACTTTC. The V gene is TRBV7-2, the J gene TRBJ2-6; perhaps TRBD1 as D (5 bases). V lost 2 bases and J 3 bases, leaving 8 bases between the germline ends. The CDR3 is 15 residues long. Germline CDR1 reads SGHTA; CDR2 reads FQGNSA.

V and J are TRBV11-2 and TRBJ2-5; no clear D gene. V was trimmed by 6 bases and J by 5 bases, leaving 13 bases between them. The CDR3 is made up of 13 amino acids. Germline V lookup: CDR1 SGHAT, CDR2 FQNNGV. Here the CDR3 reads CASRASGRETQYF. For the CDR3, the DNA is TGTGCCAGCAGGGCGTCAGGTCGCGAGACCCAGTACTTC.

The rearrangement uses TRBV2 and TRBJ1-1; D gene unclear. V lost 7 bases and J 1 base, leaving 13 bases between the germline ends. CDR1 is SNHLY, CDR2 FYNNEI, per germline. This CDR3 is 14 amino acids long. CDR3 protein: CASTEWRPNTEAFF. The CDR3 DNA is TGTGCCAGCACAGAATGGCGGCCGAACACTGAAGCTTTCTTT.

This clone was found a few times. The chain has TRBV28 and TRBJ2-3; 10 bases fit TRBD2. Looked up from germline, CDR1 is MDHEN and CDR2 is SYDVKM. The J segment lost 6 bases and the V segment lost 10 bases, leaving 19 bases of the junction unmatched. CDR3 length: 17 residues. The CDR3 nucleotides are TGTGCCACCCTTACTAGCGGGATGGTCCGCGCCGTGGATACGCAGTATTTT. Encoded protein: CATLTSGMVRAVDTQYF.

Only a few counts were recorded for this clone. The rearrangement links TRBV7-2 to TRBJ1-6; D possibly corresponds to TRBD1 (5 bases). This CDR3 has 13 residues. Germline CDR1 and CDR2: SGHTA and FQGNSA. The V end lost 3 bases, the J end lost 9 bases, and 9 bases lay between the germline ends. Written as DNA, the CDR3 is TGTGCCAGCAGCTTGCAAAGGGGTTCACCCCTCCACTTT. This codes for CASSLQRGSPLHF.

This chain links TRBV5-1 with TRBJ2-2; the D gene is possibly TRBD1 (6 bases). CDR3 size: 15 residues. Germline-derived CDR1 and CDR2 are SGHRS and YFSETQ. The V and J ends lost 1 base and 5 bases respectively, with 12 bases between them. The CDR3 bases are TGCGCCAGCAGCTTGACCACAGGGATGACCGGGGAGCTGTTTTTT. Residues: CASSLTTGMTGELFF.

The V call is TRBV7-9, the J call TRBJ1-2; D remains ambiguous. The germline V gene has CDR1 SEHNR and CDR2 FQNEAQ (reference sequence). This CDR3 has 13 amino acids. Between the trimmed V and J ends, which lost 5 bases and 8 bases, there was a span of 15 bases. Here the CDR3 reads CASSLGDSRGYTF. The CDR3 DNA is TGTGCCAGCAGCCTCGGGGATTCTAGAGGCTACACCTTC.

V gene TRBV5-1 combines with J gene TRBJ2-2; the D gene is possibly TRBD1 (6 bases). The CDR3 loop spans 13 amino acids. V was cut by 4 bases and J by 3 bases, with 7 bases left in between. Germline assignment: CDR1 SGHRS and CDR2 YFSETQ. CDR3 sequence reads: CASSRQDTGELFF. The DNA of the CDR3 is TGCGCCAGCAGCCGACAGGACACCGGGGAGCTGTTTTTT.

This clone showed up just once. The genes are TRBV27 and TRBJ1-2; 7 positions match TRBD1. CDR3 length equals 13 residues. V lost 6 bases to trimming and J lost 8 bases; unmatched junction nucleotides: 9. From germline, CDR1 is MNHEY and CDR2 SMNVEV (reference sequence). CDR3: CASSRQGIDGYTF. DNA for the CDR3: TGTGCCAGCAGCCGACAGGGAATCGACGGCTACACCTTC.